Here is one T cell receptor (beta chain) with its context. No antigen is known for it. At one boundary the junction diverges from the germline segment, which might be a read error. This same CDR3 is encoded by further DNA sequences in the sample. The sample comes from a study of shared clonotypes between healthy human individuals. Study-wide background: Each donor's CD8 memory used one plate, CD8 naive two, each CD4 subset three.

General study findings and limits: Some clonotypes were shared by all four sorted-subset donors, while others were not shared. The non-shared ones had lower generation probabilities than the shared ones.

TCRdb's table, derived via immunoSEQ multiplex PCR, lists solely in-frame clones and lacks some. This table has some 1 million clones, about three quarters appearing once. CDR3 length equals 15 residues. Germline-derived CDR1 and CDR2 are LNHDA and SQIVND (reference sequence). The chain combines TRBV19 with TRBJ1-3; the D gene is possibly TRBD1 (5 bases). The sequence was obtained from a man between 18 and 29 years old in good health. The sample comprised memory CD4+ T cells sorted from blood. Subset described: CD45RA-negative fraction. The CDR3 sequence: CASSIDRSSGNTIYF. The DNA of the CDR3 is TGTGCCAGTAGCATAGACAGAAGCTCTGGAAACACCATATATTTT. Full variable domain (missing parts from reference TRBV19 and TRBJ1-3): DGGITQSPKYLFRKEGQNVTLSCEQNLNHDAMYWYRQDPGQGLRLIYYSQIVNDFQKGDIAEGYSVSREKKESFPLTVTSAQKNPTAFYLCASSIDRSSGNTIYFGEGSWLTVV.